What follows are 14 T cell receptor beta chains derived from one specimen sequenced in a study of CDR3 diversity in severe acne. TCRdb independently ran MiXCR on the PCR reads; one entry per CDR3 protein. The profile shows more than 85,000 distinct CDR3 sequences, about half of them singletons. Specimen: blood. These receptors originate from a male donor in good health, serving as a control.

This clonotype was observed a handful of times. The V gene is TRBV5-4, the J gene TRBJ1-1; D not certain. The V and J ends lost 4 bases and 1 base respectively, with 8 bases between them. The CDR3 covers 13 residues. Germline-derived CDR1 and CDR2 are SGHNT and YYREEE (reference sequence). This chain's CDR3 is CASSVRGNTEAFF. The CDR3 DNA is TGTGCCAGCAGCGTCCGGGGGAACACTGAAGCTTTCTTT.

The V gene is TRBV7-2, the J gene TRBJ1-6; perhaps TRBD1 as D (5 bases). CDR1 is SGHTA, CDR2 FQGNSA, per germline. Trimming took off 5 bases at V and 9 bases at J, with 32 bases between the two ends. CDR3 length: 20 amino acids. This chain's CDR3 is CASSQGGDGSPIWGSSPLHF. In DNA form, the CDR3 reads TGTGCCAGCAGCCAAGGAGGGGACGGAAGCCCAATATGGGGGAGTTCACCCCTCCACTTT.

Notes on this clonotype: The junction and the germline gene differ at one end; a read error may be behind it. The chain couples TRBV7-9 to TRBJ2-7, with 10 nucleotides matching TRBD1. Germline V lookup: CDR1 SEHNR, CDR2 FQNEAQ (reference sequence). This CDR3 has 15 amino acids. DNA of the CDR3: TGTGCCAGCAGCCGCGCACCGGGACAGGGGTACGAGCAGTATTTC. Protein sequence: CASSRAPGQGYEQYF.

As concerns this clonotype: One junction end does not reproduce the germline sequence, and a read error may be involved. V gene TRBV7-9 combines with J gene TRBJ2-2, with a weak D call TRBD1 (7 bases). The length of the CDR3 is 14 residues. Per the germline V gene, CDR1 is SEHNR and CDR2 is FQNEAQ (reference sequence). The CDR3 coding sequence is TGTGCCAGCAGCCAAGAGCAGGGGGACTCGGCCATGTATTTT. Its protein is CASSQEQGDSAMYF.

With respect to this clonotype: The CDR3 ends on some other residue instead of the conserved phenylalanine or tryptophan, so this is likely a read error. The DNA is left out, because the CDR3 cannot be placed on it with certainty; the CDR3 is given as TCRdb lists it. CDR3 protein: CASSLATA. The chain is built from TRBV5-1 and TRBJ1-1. The CDR3 is 8 amino acids in total, end residues counted. In germline, CDR1 is SGHRS, CDR2 YFSETQ.

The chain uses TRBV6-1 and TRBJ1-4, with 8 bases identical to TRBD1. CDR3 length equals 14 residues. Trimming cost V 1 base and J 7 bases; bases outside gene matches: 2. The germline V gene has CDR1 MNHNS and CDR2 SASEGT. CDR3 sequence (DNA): TGTGCCAGCAGTGAAGGGACAGGGTTTGAAAAACTGTTTTTT. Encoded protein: CASSEGTGFEKLFF.

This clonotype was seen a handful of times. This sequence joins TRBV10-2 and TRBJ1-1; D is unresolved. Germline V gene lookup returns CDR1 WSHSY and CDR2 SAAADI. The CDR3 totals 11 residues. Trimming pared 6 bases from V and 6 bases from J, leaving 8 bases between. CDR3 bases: TGCGCCAGCAGCCCGCTCTCTGAAGCTTTCTTT. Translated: CASSPLSEAFF.

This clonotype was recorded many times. The DNA of the CDR3 is TGTGCCTGGGGCCCCCCGGGTGGAGAGACCCAGTACTTC. It codes for CAWGPPGGETQYF. The chain employs TRBV30 and TRBJ2-5; D gene uncertain. Germline CDR1 GTSNPN, CDR2 SVGIG (reference sequence). The CDR3 sequence is 13 residues long. V was pared by 5 bases and J by 4 bases, with 14 bases between. The complete variable domain, with remaining parts taken from reference TRBV30 and TRBJ2-5, reads SQTIHQWPATLVQPVGSPLSLECTVEGTSNPNLYWYRQAAGRGLQLLFYSVGIGQISSEVPQNLSASRPQDRQFILSSKKLLLSDSGFYLCAWGPPGGETQYFGPGTRLLVL.

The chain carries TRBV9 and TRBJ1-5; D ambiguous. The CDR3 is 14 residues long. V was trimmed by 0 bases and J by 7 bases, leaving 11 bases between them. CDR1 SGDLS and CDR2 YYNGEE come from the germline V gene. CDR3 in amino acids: CASSVASGGQPQHF. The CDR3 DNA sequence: TGTGCCAGCAGCGTAGCGTCGGGAGGACAGCCCCAGCATTTT.

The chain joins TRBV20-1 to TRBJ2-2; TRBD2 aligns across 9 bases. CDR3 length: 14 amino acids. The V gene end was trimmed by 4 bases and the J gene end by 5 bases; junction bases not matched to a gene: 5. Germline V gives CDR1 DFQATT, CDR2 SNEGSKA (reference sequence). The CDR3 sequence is CSAKGLAGTGELFF. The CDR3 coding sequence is TGCAGTGCTAAGGGACTAGCTGGGACCGGGGAGCTGTTTTTT.

CDR3 in amino acids: CASSPPNTGELFF. The CDR3 DNA reads as TGTGCCAGCTCACCACCGAACACCGGGGAGCTGTTTTTT. The rearrangement links TRBV18 to TRBJ2-2, with D unresolved. CDR3 size: 13 residues. The V gene's germline CDR1 is KGHSH and CDR2 LQKENI. The V end lost 0 bases, the J end lost 1 base, and 0 bases lay between the germline ends.

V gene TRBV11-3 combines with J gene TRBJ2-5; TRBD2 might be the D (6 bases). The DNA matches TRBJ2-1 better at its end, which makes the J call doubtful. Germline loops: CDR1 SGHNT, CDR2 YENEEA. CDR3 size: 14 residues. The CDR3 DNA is TGTGCCAGCAGCTTAGGGGTCGGGGGTGGGGAGCAGTTCTTC. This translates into CASSLGVGGGEQFF.

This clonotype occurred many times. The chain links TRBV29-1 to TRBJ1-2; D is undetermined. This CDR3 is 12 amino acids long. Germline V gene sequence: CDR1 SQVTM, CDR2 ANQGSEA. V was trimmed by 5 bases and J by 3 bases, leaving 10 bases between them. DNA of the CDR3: TGCAGCGTTTCTGCTGGGGACTATGGCTACACCTTC. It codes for CSVSAGDYGYTF.

This CDR3 reads CSARGQGASETQYF. The CDR3 DNA follows: TGCAGCGCGAGGGGACAGGGGGCTTCGGAGACCCAGTACTTC. This chain joins TRBV29-1 and TRBJ2-5, with 12 bases identical to TRBD1. Germline V gene sequence: CDR1 SQVTM, CDR2 ANQGSEA. V lost 7 bases, J lost 5 bases, and 8 bases stayed unmatched. The CDR3 totals 14 residues. The variable domain in full, with the rest retrieved from reference TRBV29-1 and TRBJ2-5, is SAVISQKPSRDICQRGTSLTIQCQVDSQVTMMFWYRQQPGQSLTLIATANQGSEATYESGFVIDKFPISRPNLTFSTLTVSNMSPEDSSIYLCSARGQGASETQYFGPGTRLLVL.